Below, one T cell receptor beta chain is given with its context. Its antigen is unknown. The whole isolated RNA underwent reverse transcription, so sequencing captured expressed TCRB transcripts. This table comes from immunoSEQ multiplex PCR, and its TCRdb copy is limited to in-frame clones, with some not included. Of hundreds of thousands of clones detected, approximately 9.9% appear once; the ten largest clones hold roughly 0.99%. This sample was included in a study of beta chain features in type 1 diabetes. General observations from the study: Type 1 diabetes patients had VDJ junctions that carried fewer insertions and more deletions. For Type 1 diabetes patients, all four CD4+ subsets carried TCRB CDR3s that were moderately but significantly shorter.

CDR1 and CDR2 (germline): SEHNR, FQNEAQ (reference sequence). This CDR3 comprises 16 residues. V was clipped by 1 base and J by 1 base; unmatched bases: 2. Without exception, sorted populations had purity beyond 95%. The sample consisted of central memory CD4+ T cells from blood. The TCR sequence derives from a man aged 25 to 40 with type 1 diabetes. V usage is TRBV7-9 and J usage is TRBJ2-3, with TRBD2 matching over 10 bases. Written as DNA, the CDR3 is TGTGCCAGCAGCTTAGGCCTAGCGGGAGGCACAGATACGCAGTATTTT. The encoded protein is CASSLGLAGGTDTQYF.